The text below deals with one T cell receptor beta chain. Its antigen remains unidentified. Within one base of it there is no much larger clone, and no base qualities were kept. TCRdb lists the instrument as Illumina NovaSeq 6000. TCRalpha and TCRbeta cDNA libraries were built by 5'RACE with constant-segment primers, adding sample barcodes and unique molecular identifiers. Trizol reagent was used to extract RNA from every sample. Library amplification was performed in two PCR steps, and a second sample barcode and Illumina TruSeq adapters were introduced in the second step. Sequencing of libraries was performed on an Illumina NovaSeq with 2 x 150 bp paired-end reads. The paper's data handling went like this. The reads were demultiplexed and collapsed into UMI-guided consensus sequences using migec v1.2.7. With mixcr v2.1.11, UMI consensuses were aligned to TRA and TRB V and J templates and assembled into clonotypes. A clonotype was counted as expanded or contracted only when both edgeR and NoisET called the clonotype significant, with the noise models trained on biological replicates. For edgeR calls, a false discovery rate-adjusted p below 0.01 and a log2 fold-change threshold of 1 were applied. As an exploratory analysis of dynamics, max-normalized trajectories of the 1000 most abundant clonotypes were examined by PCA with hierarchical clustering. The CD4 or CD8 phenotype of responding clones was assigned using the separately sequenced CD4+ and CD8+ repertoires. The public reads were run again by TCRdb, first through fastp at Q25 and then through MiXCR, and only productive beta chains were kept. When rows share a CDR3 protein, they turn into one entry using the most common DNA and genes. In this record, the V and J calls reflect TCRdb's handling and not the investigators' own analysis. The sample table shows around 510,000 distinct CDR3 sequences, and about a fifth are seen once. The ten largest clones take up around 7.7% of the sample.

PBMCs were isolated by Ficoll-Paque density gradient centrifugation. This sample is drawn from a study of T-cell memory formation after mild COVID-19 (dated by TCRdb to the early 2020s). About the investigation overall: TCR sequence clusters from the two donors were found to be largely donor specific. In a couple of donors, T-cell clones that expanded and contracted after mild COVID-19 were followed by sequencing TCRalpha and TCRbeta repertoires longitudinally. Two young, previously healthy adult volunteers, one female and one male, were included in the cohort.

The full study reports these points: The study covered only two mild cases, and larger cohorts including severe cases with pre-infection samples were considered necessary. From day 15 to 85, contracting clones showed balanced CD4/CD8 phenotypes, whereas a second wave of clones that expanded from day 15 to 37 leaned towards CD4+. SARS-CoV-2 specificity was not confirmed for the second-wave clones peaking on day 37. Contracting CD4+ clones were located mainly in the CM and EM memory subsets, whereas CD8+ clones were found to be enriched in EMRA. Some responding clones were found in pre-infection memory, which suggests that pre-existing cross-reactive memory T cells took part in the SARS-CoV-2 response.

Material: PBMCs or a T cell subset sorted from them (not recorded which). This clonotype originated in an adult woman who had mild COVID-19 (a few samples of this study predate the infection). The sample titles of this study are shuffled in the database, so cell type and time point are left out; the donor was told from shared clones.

CDR3 protein: CASSSSGLAGVNEQFF. The DNA reads as follows: TGTGCCAGCAGCTCCTCGGGACTAGCGGGAGTCAATGAGCAGTTCTTC. The rearrangement combines TRBV9 with TRBJ2-1; 14 nucleotides in the junction match TRBD2. Trimming takes 4 bases off V and 6 bases off J; junction bases not matched to a gene: 6. The germline V gene gives CDR1 as SGDLS and CDR2 as YYNGEE. The CDR3 starts with the cysteine, ends with the phenylalanine, and has 16 residues. Of the read, only the CDR3 DNA is kept; its 48 bases are in frame from base 1.